This T cell receptor (beta chain) was captured by sequencing in a study of shared clonotypes between healthy human individuals. Under the authors' procedure: ImmunoSEQ sequences covered only the junction and lacked quality scores; filtering therefore differed. The repertoire was sequenced with immunoSEQ multiplex PCR; TCRdb's copy has only in-frame clones and lacks some. From that table come the V and J calls and clone size; the DNA was used to work out D and trimming. The sample has some 240,000 clones, 50% to 80% seen once; the top ten hold 11%. The study, taken as a whole, reports: Around 5% was the fraction of naive CD4 clonotypes found shared across several donors.

Points on this clone: Its antigen remains unidentified.

CDR1 is MNHEY, CDR2 SMNVEV, per germline (reference sequence). The CDR3 is made up of 15 amino acids. Trimming removed 2 bases from V and 8 bases from J; junction bases left unmatched: 6. Sequencing was done on a sample of memory CD4+ T cells sorted from blood. The subset is: CD45RA-negative fraction. The chain carries TRBV27 and TRBJ1-4; 9 positions agree with TRBD1. This sequence was found in a man aged 25-45 years in good health. The CDR3, as DNA: TGTGCCAGCAGTTTAGGGGACAGGGCGCACGAAAAACTGTTTTTT. Protein: CASSLGDRAHEKLFF.